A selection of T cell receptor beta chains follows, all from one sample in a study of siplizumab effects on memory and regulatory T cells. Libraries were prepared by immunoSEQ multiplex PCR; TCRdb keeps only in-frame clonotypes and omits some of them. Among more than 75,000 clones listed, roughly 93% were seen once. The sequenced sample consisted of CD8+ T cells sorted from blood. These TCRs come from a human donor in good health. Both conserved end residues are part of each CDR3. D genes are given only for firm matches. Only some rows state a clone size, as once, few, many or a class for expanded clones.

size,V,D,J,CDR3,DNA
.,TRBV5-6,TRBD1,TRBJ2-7,CASSPGQGNYEQYF,TGTGCCAGCAGCCCTGGACAGGGGAACTACGAGCAGTACTTC
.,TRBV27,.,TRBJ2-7,CASSPNLQGSEQYF,TGTGCCAGCAGTCCTAACCTTCAGGGCTCCGAGCAGTACTTC
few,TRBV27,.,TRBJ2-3,CASSLTATDTQYF,TGTGCCAGCAGTTTAACGGCCACAGATACGCAGTATTTT
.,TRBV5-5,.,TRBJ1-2,CASSLLDIDGGYTF,TGTGCCAGCAGCCTATTGGACATTGACGGGGGCTACACCTTC
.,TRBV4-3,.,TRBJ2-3,CASSQGTATADTQYF,TGCGCCAGCAGCCAAGGGACCGCGACGGCAGATACGCAGTATTTT
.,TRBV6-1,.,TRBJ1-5,CASREWQVVNQPQHF,TGTGCCAGCAGGGAATGGCAGGTCGTAAATCAGCCCCAGCATTTT
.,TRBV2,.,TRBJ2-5,CASRGLQETQYF,TGTGCCAGCAGAGGGCTCCAAGAGACCCAGTACTTC
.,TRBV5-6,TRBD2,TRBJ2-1,CASSLALREGRNEQFF,TGTGCCAGCAGCTTGGCCTTGCGGGAGGGCCGGAATGAGCAGTTCTTC
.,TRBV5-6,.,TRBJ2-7,CASSLIAEAYEQYF,TGTGCCAGCAGCTTGATCGCGGAAGCCTACGAGCAGTACTTC
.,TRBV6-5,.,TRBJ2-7,CASTDLPLHEQYF,TGTGCCAGCACCGACCTGCCTCTTCACGAGCAGTACTTC
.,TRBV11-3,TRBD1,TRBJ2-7,CASSFGTGGPPEQYF,TGTGCCAGCAGCTTCGGGACAGGGGGCCCTCCCGAGCAGTACTTC
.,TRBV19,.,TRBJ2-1,CASSIGLAANEQFF,TGTGCCAGTAGTATAGGGTTAGCCGCTAATGAGCAGTTCTTC
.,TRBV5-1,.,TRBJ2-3,CASSLDPEGSTDTQYF,TGCGCCAGCAGCTTGGACCCAGAAGGTAGCACAGATACGCAGTATTTT
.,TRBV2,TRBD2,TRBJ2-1,CASSVTSGRAIEQFF,TGTGCCAGCAGCGTGACTAGCGGGAGGGCCATTGAGCAGTTCTTC
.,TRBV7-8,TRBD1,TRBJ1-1,CASSLGRDRGENTEAFF,TGTGCCAGCAGCTTAGGAAGGGACAGGGGGGAGAACACTGAAGCTTTCTTT
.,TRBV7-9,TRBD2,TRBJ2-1,CASSLTLAGYNEQFF,TGTGCCAGCAGCTTAACGCTAGCGGGATACAATGAGCAGTTCTTC
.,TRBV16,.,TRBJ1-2,CASSQTAQGNYGYTF,TGTGCCAGCAGCCAAACAGCGCAGGGAAACTATGGCTACACCTTC